This TCR beta chain comes out of a study of cytomegalovirus exposure and HLA in healthy donors. Study-wide context: The 100 to 150 validation repertoires and the approximately 700 first-cohort repertoires shared a platform, a later analysis reported.

The validation cohort, a group of 100 to 150 subjects, included the donors and was separate from the roughly 720-subject first cohort. Whole-study findings and limits: Rare TCR sequences predominated, though certain public TCRs were found in many donors. The authors listed some 150 TCR beta chains as cytomegalovirus-associated.

Sequenced by immunoSEQ multiplex PCR; TCRdb stores in-frame clones only, minus some. Of about 160,000 clones detected, about 86% appear once; the ten largest clones hold around 2.4%. The germline V and J ends were trimmed by 5 bases and 1 base, with 12 bases remaining between them. The germline CDR1 and CDR2 sequences are LNHDA and SQIVND (reference sequence). This CDR3 spans 15 amino acids. Notes on this clone: The antigen is undetermined.

Sequenced material: PBMCs. The chain employs TRBV19 and TRBJ2-4, with D possibly being TRBD1 (6 bases). This receptor was taken from a young woman in good health and CMV-seronegative. The CDR3 DNA reads as TGTGCCAGTAGTTCTCAGGGGTTCGCCAAAAACATTCAGTACTTC. Its translation: CASSSQGFAKNIQYF.